The following is a T cell receptor (beta chain) sequence with its context. This entry is derived from a study of blood T cell repertoires in COVID-19. Across the study: T cells, B-cell-depleted T cells, or PBMCs supplied cDNA or gDNA.

In germline, CDR1 is ENHRY, CDR2 SYGVKD. Losses at the gene ends were 0 bases for V and 8 bases for J; bases not matched to a gene: 0. This CDR3 is 12 amino acids long. Study processing details: Amplification from reference gene primers served as the basis for estimated nucleated cell counts. Measured with immunoSEQ multiplex PCR; TCRdb has only the in-frame clones, and not every one. V and J calls and clone size are as listed in that table; D and trimming were resolved from the DNA. The table records around 30,000 clones, less than 95% of them present only once. The J gene is TRBJ1-1, the V gene TRBV10-3; 7 nucleotides agree with TRBD1. Material: peripheral blood. The TCR sequence derives from a man older than 75 with acute or convalescent COVID-19. For the CDR3, the DNA is TGTGCCATCAGTGAGTCAGGGGGCGAAGCTTTCTTT. Translating it yields CAISESGGEAFF.